A selection of T cell receptor beta chains follows, all from one sample in a study of cytomegalovirus exposure and HLA in healthy donors. The repertoire was sequenced with immunoSEQ multiplex PCR; TCRdb's copy has only in-frame clones and lacks some. The sample lists approximately 160,000 clones, about 90% occurring once. Sequenced input: PBMCs. These receptors were taken from a woman aged 18-29 years in good health and CMV-seropositive. Each CDR3 is given with its conserved first and last residue. Each record gives: D gene, J gene, clone size, V gene, CDR3 DNA, CDR3 protein. D genes are given only for firm matches. Not every row has a clone size; where given, it reads once, few, many or a size class.

D: -
J: TRBJ1-6
size: -
V: TRBV4-1
DNA: TGCGCCAGCAGCCACGGTACCCAGGGAGGAGGTAATTCACCCCTCCACTTT
CDR3: CASSHGTQGGGNSPLHF

D: -
J: TRBJ1-2
size: -
V: TRBV5-4
DNA: TGTGCCAGCAGCTTGTATCAGGGCCCCCTTGGCTACACCTTC
CDR3: CASSLYQGPLGYTF

D: TRBD1
J: TRBJ2-5
size: -
V: TRBV7-3
DNA: TGTGCCAGACTCCAAACGGGACAGGGGGAAGAGACCCAGTACTTC
CDR3: CARLQTGQGEETQYF

D: -
J: TRBJ1-1
size: once
V: TRBV5-1
DNA: TGCGCCAGCAGACCGCAATCAGGGAACACTGAAGCTTTCTTT
CDR3: CASRPQSGNTEAFF

D: TRBD2
J: TRBJ2-4
size: -
V: TRBV5-6
DNA: TGTGCCAGCAGTTTGGGGACTAGCGGGATCTGGGACATTCAGTACTTC
CDR3: CASSLGTSGIWDIQYF

D: TRBD1
J: TRBJ2-7
size: once
V: TRBV18
DNA: TGTGCCAGCTCACCCAATACTGGACAGGGCTCCCTCTACGAGCAGTACTTC
CDR3: CASSPNTGQGSLYEQYF

D: TRBD2
J: TRBJ2-7
size: -
V: TRBV10-1
DNA: TGCGCCAGCAGTGATTCAGGCGTCCGGCGGGGGTACGAGCAGTACTTC
CDR3: CASSDSGVRRGYEQYF

D: -
J: TRBJ1-2
size: once
V: TRBV2
DNA: TGTGCCAGTCGTCGGGGGTTGGCGAACTATGGCTACACCTTC
CDR3: CASRRGLANYGYTF

D: -
J: TRBJ2-1
size: -
V: TRBV7-8
DNA: TGTGCCAGCAGCCCCCTTTGGGGGCCCGTCTACAATGAGCAGTTCTTC
CDR3: CASSPLWGPVYNEQFF

D: TRBD1
J: TRBJ2-1
size: -
V: TRBV6-4
DNA: TGTGCCAGCAGTGAGGGTCGGACAGGGGGCAGAGAGCAGTTCTTC
CDR3: CASSEGRTGGREQFF

D: TRBD2
J: TRBJ2-5
size: -
V: TRBV5-6
DNA: TGTGCCAGCAGCCTTAGCGGGAACACGGGGACCCAGTACTTC
CDR3: CASSLSGNTGTQYF

D: -
J: TRBJ2-7
size: -
V: TRBV13
DNA: TGTGCCAGCTCCCCCGGGACTGCCACCTACGAGCAGTACTTC
CDR3: CASSPGTATYEQYF

D: TRBD1
J: TRBJ1-6
size: -
V: TRBV9
DNA: TGTGCCAGCAGCGCGGACAGGGTGGGGAATTCACCCCTCCACTTT
CDR3: CASSADRVGNSPLHF

D: -
J: TRBJ2-5
size: -
V: TRBV14
DNA: TGTGCCAGCAGCCACCGGACACCTCTCCTTAAGGTTGACGAGACCCAGTACTTC
CDR3: CASSHRTPLLKVDETQYF

D: -
J: TRBJ2-6
size: -
V: TRBV29-1
DNA: TGCAGCGTGCAGGTTCGGGCCAACGTCCTGACTTTC
CDR3: CSVQVRANVLTF

D: -
J: TRBJ1-2
size: -
V: TRBV11-2
DNA: TGTGCCAGCAGCTTCCCTGGGCCGGATGGCTACACCTTC
CDR3: CASSFPGPDGYTF

D: TRBD2
J: TRBJ2-5
size: -
V: TRBV11-2
DNA: TGTGCCAGCAGCTCGGGACTAACCGAGACCCAGTACTTC
CDR3: CASSSGLTETQYF

D: TRBD1
J: TRBJ1-5
size: -
V: TRBV28
DNA: TGTGCCAGCAGTTTAGAGCAGGGGGCGCTTAGTTATAGCAATCAGCCCCAGCATTTT
CDR3: CASSLEQGALSYSNQPQHF

D: -
J: TRBJ2-7
size: few
V: TRBV28
DNA: TGTGCCGTTGGGTCGGACAGCTACGAGCAGTACTTC
CDR3: CAVGSDSYEQYF

D: TRBD1
J: TRBJ1-5
size: -
V: TRBV7-8
DNA: TGTGCCAGCAGCATCCCCGGGACAGGGGGCAATCAGCCCCAGCATTTT
CDR3: CASSIPGTGGNQPQHF

D: -
J: TRBJ2-5
size: -
V: TRBV9
DNA: TGTGCCAGCAGCGGTGACAGTAAACAGACCCAGTACTTC
CDR3: CASSGDSKQTQYF

D: TRBD2
J: TRBJ2-3
size: -
V: TRBV28
DNA: TGTGCCAGCAGGTCCGGGAGGGTGGCAGATACGCAGTATTTT
CDR3: CASRSGRVADTQYF

D: TRBD2
J: TRBJ2-3
size: -
V: TRBV18
DNA: TGTGCCAGCTCACCCATCGGGACTAGCGGGACGAATACGCAGTATTTT
CDR3: CASSPIGTSGTNTQYF

D: -
J: TRBJ2-7
size: -
V: TRBV27
DNA: TGTGCCAGCAGTTTCGGCGGGGTTACCCCTGGCGAGCAGTACTTC
CDR3: CASSFGGVTPGEQYF

D: TRBD2
J: TRBJ2-7
size: -
V: TRBV19
DNA: TGTGCCAGTAGTATAGGACTAGCGGGAGGGAGCTACGAGCAGTACTTC
CDR3: CASSIGLAGGSYEQYF

D: TRBD2
J: TRBJ2-1
size: -
V: TRBV11-2
DNA: TGTGCCAGCAGCTTACCTAGCGGGAGAAGCTCCTACAATGAGCAGTTCTTC
CDR3: CASSLPSGRSSYNEQFF

D: -
J: TRBJ2-7
size: -
V: TRBV27
DNA: TGTGCCAGCAGCCCCCCCGGGGGAGTCCTCCTAAGGAACTACGAGCAGTACTTC
CDR3: CASSPPGGVLLRNYEQYF

D: TRBD2
J: TRBJ2-7
size: -
V: TRBV7-9
DNA: TGTGCCAGCGCCCTGACTAGCGGGAGATACGAGCAGTACTTC
CDR3: CASALTSGRYEQYF

D: TRBD1
J: TRBJ2-1
size: -
V: TRBV13
DNA: TGTGCCAGCAGCTACGACTCTACTCCAGGGGGCGCATTAAACAATGAGCAGTTCTTC
CDR3: CASSYDSTPGGALNNEQFF

D: TRBD1
J: TRBJ2-3
size: -
V: TRBV28
DNA: TGTGCCAGCCGCCGGGACAGAAGCACAGATACGCAGTATTTT
CDR3: CASRRDRSTDTQYF

D: -
J: TRBJ1-2
size: -
V: TRBV30
DNA: TGTGCCTGGAAAGATCGTTCTATTGGCTACACCTTC
CDR3: CAWKDRSIGYTF

D: TRBD1
J: TRBJ2-7
size: once
V: TRBV18
DNA: TGTGCCAGCTCAAAGGACAGGGAGGAGCAGTACTTC
CDR3: CASSKDREEQYF

D: TRBD1
J: TRBJ1-5
size: -
V: TRBV19
DNA: TGTGCCAGTAGCGGGGACAGAATTAGCAATCAGCCCCAGCATTTT
CDR3: CASSGDRISNQPQHF

D: -
J: TRBJ2-1
size: -
V: TRBV7-9
DNA: TGTGCCAGCACCCCCGGGGGTACGTACAATGAGCAGTTCTTC
CDR3: CASTPGGTYNEQFF

D: TRBD2
J: TRBJ2-1
size: -
V: TRBV9
DNA: TGTGCCAGCAGCGTAGACAGACTAGCGAGCTCCTACAATGAGCAGTTCTTC
CDR3: CASSVDRLASSYNEQFF

D: -
J: TRBJ1-6
size: -
V: TRBV7-2
DNA: TGTGCCAGCAGCTTAGAGGGAGGGACCAATTCACCCCTCCACTTT
CDR3: CASSLEGGTNSPLHF

D: -
J: TRBJ2-3
size: few
V: TRBV11-2
DNA: TGTGCCAGCAGCTTTAGCAGCACAGATACGCAGTATTTT
CDR3: CASSFSSTDTQYF

D: -
J: TRBJ1-1
size: -
V: TRBV11-2
DNA: TGTGCCAGCAGATCCGGGCGGGGGGCGAGCACTGAAGCTTTCTTT
CDR3: CASRSGRGASTEAFF

D: -
J: TRBJ1-2
size: -
V: TRBV28
DNA: TGTGCCAGCAGTTTGTCAACGGCTAGAGGCTACACCTTC
CDR3: CASSLSTARGYTF

D: -
J: TRBJ2-1
size: -
V: TRBV18
DNA: TGTGCCAGCTCACCGGACTCCCGGGGTGGTGAGCAGTTCTTC
CDR3: CASSPDSRGGEQFF

D: -
J: TRBJ2-7
size: -
V: TRBV27
DNA: TGTGCCAGCAGTTTATCGAGGGACACTTCCTACGAGCAGTACTTC
CDR3: CASSLSRDTSYEQYF

D: -
J: TRBJ2-5
size: -
V: TRBV25-1
DNA: TGTGCCAGCGTCCACGGAGCTCTAAAGACCCAGTACTTC
CDR3: CASVHGALKTQYF

D: TRBD2
J: TRBJ2-7
size: once
V: TRBV6-1
DNA: TGTGCCAGCAGTGCCGTAGGGGCGGGGGTTCTCTACGAGCAGTACTTC
CDR3: CASSAVGAGVLYEQYF

D: TRBD2
J: TRBJ2-3
size: once
V: TRBV6-6
DNA: TGTGCCAGCACTAGCGGGAGCCCAGATACGCAGTATTTT
CDR3: CASTSGSPDTQYF

D: -
J: TRBJ1-1
size: -
V: TRBV27
DNA: TGTGCCAGCAGTTTGGAAGGGGCGAACACTGAAGCTTTCTTT
CDR3: CASSLEGANTEAFF

D: -
J: TRBJ1-2
size: -
V: TRBV7-2
DNA: TGTGCCAGCAGCTTAGGAGGCTCCCTTAACTATGGCTACACCTTC
CDR3: CASSLGGSLNYGYTF

D: TRBD1
J: TRBJ1-6
size: -
V: TRBV2
DNA: TGTGCCAGCAGTGAGACGGGACAGGGGGAAGACCTCTCCTATAATTCACCCCTCCACTTT
CDR3: CASSETGQGEDLSYNSPLHF

D: TRBD1
J: TRBJ2-3
size: few
V: TRBV9
DNA: TGTGCCAGCAGCGTAGGGCAGGGGGAGGATACGCAGTATTTT
CDR3: CASSVGQGEDTQYF

D: TRBD2
J: TRBJ2-1
size: -
V: TRBV5-1
DNA: TGCGCCAGCAGCTCGACTAGCGGGGGCGAATACAATGAGCAGTTCTTC
CDR3: CASSSTSGGEYNEQFF

D: -
J: TRBJ1-5
size: -
V: TRBV28
DNA: TGTGCCAGCAGTGAGACGCCATGGACAGGCAATCAGCCCCAGCATTTT
CDR3: CASSETPWTGNQPQHF

D: TRBD1
J: TRBJ1-1
size: -
V: TRBV5-6
DNA: TGTGCCAGCAGCTTGGCCTTTCAGGGGGCGAACACTGAAGCTTTCTTT
CDR3: CASSLAFQGANTEAFF

D: TRBD1
J: TRBJ2-1
size: -
V: TRBV5-1
DNA: TGCGCCAGCAGCTTGGAAGAGGTGGGGACAGAGAACTACAATGAGCAGTTCTTC
CDR3: CASSLEEVGTENYNEQFF